One and the same sample provided the 10 T cell receptor beta chains below, sequenced in a study of cytomegalovirus exposure and HLA in healthy donors. PCR involved 60 Vbeta and 13 Jbeta primers. Only in-frame clones appear in the TCRdb table, and some are missing; sequencing was by immunoSEQ multiplex PCR. The data contain about 150,000 clones, about four fifths of them singletons. The sequencing input was PBMCs. The source is a woman between 35 and 50 years old in good health and CMV-seropositive.

The J gene is TRBJ2-1, the V gene TRBV6-6, with 8 bases matching TRBD2. The CDR3 has 13 amino acids. The trim removed 6 bases at V and 8 bases at J, leaving 6 bases unmatched. The germline CDR1 and CDR2 sequences are MNHNY and SVGAGI (reference sequence). Here the CDR3 DNA reads TGTGCCAGCAGCCGGGCGGGGGGTGATGAGCAGTTCTTC. Translation gives CASSRAGGDEQFF.

This clone was counted only a few times. The chain carries TRBV21-1 and TRBJ1-3. TRBV21-1 is a listed pseudogene. CDR3 length equals 16 residues. CDR3 in amino acids: CASSKAVRGFGNTIYF. DNA for the CDR3: TGTGCCAGCAGCAAAGCTGTACGGGGGTTTGGAAACACCATATATTTT.

This clone was counted between two and nine times. The chain combines TRBV29-1 with TRBJ1-2; D gene ambiguous. Trimming cost V 1 base and J 4 bases, with 19 bases left between them. The CDR3 is 16 residues long. Germline CDR1 reads SQVTM; CDR2 reads ANQGSEA. DNA for the CDR3: TGCAGCGTTGAAGGTGGTTTGACTGAGTTGAGCTATGGCTACACCTTC. Protein: CSVEGGLTELSYGYTF.

V usage is TRBV6-6 and J usage is TRBJ2-1; 7 nucleotides align to TRBD1. From germline, CDR1 is MNHNY and CDR2 SVGAGI (reference sequence). The CDR3 runs 14 residues. V was clipped by 5 bases and J by 3 bases; unmatched bases: 4. The CDR3 spells CASSEGQNYNEQFF. The CDR3 region has the DNA TGTGCCAGCAGTGAGGGACAGAACTACAATGAGCAGTTCTTC.

The chain employs TRBV28 and TRBJ1-2, with D tentatively TRBD1 (5 bases). The CDR3 has 15 amino acids. CDR1 and CDR2 (germline): MDHEN, SYDVKM. V lost 5 bases and J lost 0, with 13 bases in between. CDR3 residues: CASSPPGAANYGYTF. CDR3 nucleotide sequence: TGTGCCAGCAGTCCGCCTGGGGCCGCTAACTATGGCTACACCTTC.

V gene TRBV4-2 combines with J gene TRBJ2-3, with TRBD2 as a possible D gene (6 bases). The germline CDR1 and CDR2 sequences are LGHNA and YNFKEQ. Trimming cost V 1 base and J 1 base, with 12 bases left between them. CDR3 size: 16 residues. The CDR3 sequence is CASSQALADRTDTQYF. The CDR3 DNA is TGTGCCAGCAGCCAAGCCTTAGCGGACCGCACAGATACGCAGTATTTT.

The gene calls are TRBV30 and TRBJ1-5; D call uncertain. The CDR3 totals 12 residues. CDR1 is GTSNPN, CDR2 SVGIG, per germline (reference sequence). V was clipped by 0 bases and J by 6 bases, with 6 bases between them. CDR3 nucleotide sequence: TGTGCCTGGAGTGTACTTAGTCAGCCCCAGCATTTT. It specifies CAWSVLSQPQHF.

A single count supports this clone. This rearrangement joins TRBV18 to TRBJ2-3, with TRBD2 identical over 8 bases. In germline, CDR1 is KGHSH, CDR2 LQKENI. The trim removed 1 base at V and 3 bases at J, leaving 6 bases unmatched. The CDR3 length is 16 residues. The CDR3 loop is CASSPLSLAGTDTQYF. In nucleotides, the CDR3 is TGTGCCAGCTCACCACTCAGCCTAGCGGGTACAGATACGCAGTATTTT.

The V and J genes are TRBV29-1 and TRBJ2-1; 9 nucleotides match TRBD2. The CDR3 loop spans 14 amino acids. Germline CDR1 SQVTM, CDR2 ANQGSEA. The J segment lost 5 bases and the V segment lost 6 bases, leaving 8 bases of the junction unmatched. The CDR3 sequence: CSVAGTSRNNEQFF. In DNA, the CDR3 is TGCAGCGTGGCCGGGACTAGCAGGAACAATGAGCAGTTCTTC.

The V and J genes are TRBV6-1 and TRBJ2-5, with D perhaps TRBD1 (6 bases). The CDR3 is 13 residues long. CDR1 and CDR2 from the germline V gene are MNHNS and SASEGT. V lost 4 bases to trimming and J lost 2 bases, with 8 bases between them. The CDR3 DNA reads TGTGCCAGCAGTGGGACAGTACAAGAGACCCAGTACTTC. Its protein is CASSGTVQETQYF.